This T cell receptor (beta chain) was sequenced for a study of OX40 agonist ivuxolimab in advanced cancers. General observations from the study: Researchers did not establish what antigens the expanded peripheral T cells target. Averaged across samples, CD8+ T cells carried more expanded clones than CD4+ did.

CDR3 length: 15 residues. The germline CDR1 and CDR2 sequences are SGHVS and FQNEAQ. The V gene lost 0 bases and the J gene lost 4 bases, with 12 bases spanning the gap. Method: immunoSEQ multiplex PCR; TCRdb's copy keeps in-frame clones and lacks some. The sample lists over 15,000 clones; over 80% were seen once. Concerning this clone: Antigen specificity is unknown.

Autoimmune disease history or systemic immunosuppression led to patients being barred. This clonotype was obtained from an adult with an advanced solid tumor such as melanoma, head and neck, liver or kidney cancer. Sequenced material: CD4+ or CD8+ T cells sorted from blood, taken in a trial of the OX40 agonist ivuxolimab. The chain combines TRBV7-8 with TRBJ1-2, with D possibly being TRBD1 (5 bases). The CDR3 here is CASSLAIGTVYGYTF. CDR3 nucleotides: TGTGCCAGCAGCTTAGCGATTGGGACGGTCTATGGCTACACCTTC.